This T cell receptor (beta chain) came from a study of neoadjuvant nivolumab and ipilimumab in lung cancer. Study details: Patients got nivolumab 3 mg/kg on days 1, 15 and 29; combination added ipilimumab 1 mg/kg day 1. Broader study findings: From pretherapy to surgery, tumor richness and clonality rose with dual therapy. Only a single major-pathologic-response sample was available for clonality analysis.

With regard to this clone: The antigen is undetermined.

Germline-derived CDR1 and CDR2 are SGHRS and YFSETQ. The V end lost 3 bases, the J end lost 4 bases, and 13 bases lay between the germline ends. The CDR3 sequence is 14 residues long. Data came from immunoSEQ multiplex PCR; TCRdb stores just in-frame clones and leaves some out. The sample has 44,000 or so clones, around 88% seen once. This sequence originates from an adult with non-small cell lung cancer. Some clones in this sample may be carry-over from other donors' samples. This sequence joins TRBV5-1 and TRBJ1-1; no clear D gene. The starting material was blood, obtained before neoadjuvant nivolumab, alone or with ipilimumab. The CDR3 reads CASSSVGIRTEAFF. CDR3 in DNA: TGCGCCAGCAGCTCCGTGGGGATTCGCACTGAAGCTTTCTTT.